This T cell receptor beta chain was captured by sequencing in a study of cytomegalovirus exposure and HLA in healthy donors. The study's findings and limits: Relative to the approximately 680-donor mean, N-insertions were reportedly fewer in an Asian-associated ancestry cluster in a later analysis. The classifier reportedly diagnosed cytomegalovirus status with high specificity and sensitivity.

About this clone: Its antigen is unidentified.

PCR was performed using 60 Vbeta and 13 Jbeta primers. Sequenced by immunoSEQ multiplex PCR; TCRdb stores in-frame clones only, minus some. The top ten hold 1.1% to 1.5% of the sample, which has about 180,000 clones, about 85% seen once. The source is a girl between 5 and 17 years old in good health and CMV-seropositive. Sequencing was carried out using PBMCs.

The CDR3 reads CASSPREVAEAFF. CDR3 coding DNA: TGTGCCAGCTCACCCCGGGAGGTAGCTGAAGCTTTCTTT. The V call is TRBV18, the J call TRBJ1-1; no definite D call. With 3 bases removed from V and 6 bases from J, the gap between germline ends came to 11 bases. CDR3 length: 13 residues. CDR1 is KGHSH and CDR2 is LQKENI in the germline V gene.